Detailed here is one T cell receptor (beta chain). A read error may explain this, as a much larger clone is one base away. The data are from a study of blood T cells in healthy people across ages. It was with a sample-barcoded 5' primer and a J-beta primer mix that a second PCR of about 6 to 12 cycles was run. TCRdb re-called the 5' RACE reads through MiXCR, storing one row per CDR3 protein. The repertoire consists of roughly 680,000 distinct CDR3 sequences, with about 51% occurring once and the leading ten covering around an eighth. Trimming shortened V by 1 base and J by 7 bases, and 14 bases separated the two germline ends. The CDR3 extends over 14 amino acids. CDR1 is SEHNR and CDR2 is FQNEAQ in the germline V gene (reference sequence).

This rearrangement joins TRBV7-9 to TRBJ2-7, with unresolved D. This clonotype was obtained from a woman at least 80 years old in good health. The sample comprised blood. As DNA, the CDR3 is TGTGCCAGCAGCTTAGTTATTTCCTACAATGAGCAGTACTTC. Its translation: CASSLVISYNEQYF. The entire variable domain, with the rest obtained from reference TRBV7-9 and TRBJ2-7, is as follows: DTGVSQNPRHKITKRGQNVTFRCDPISEHNRLYWYRQTLGQGPEFLTYFQNEAQLEKSRLLSDRFSAERPKGSFSTLEIQRTEQGDSAMYLCASSLVISYNEQYFGPGTRLTVT.